This T cell receptor (beta chain) was retrieved from a study of blood T cell repertoires in COVID-19. Study-wide background: The United States, Italy and Spain supplied acute and convalescent COVID-19 samples. T cells, B-cell-depleted T cells, or PBMCs provided the cDNA or gDNA that served as material.

Per the original methods: Reference gene primer amplification gave nucleated cell count estimates. The repertoire was sequenced with immunoSEQ multiplex PCR; TCRdb's copy has only in-frame clones and lacks some. V and J calls and clone size follow that table, whereas D and trimming were derived from the DNA. Among around 78,000 clones listed, 86% were seen once. V was shortened by 3 bases and J by 0 bases, with 9 bases between the two germline ends. Germline V gene lookup returns CDR1 SNHLY and CDR2 FYNNEI. This CDR3 has 15 amino acids. The chain couples TRBV2 to TRBJ1-3; perhaps TRBD1 as D (6 bases). Material for sequencing was peripheral blood. The origin of this receptor is a woman aged 60 to 75 with acute or convalescent COVID-19. The CDR3 reads CASSEDSFSGNTIYF. The CDR3 DNA reads as TGTGCCAGCAGTGAGGACAGCTTCTCTGGAAACACCATATATTTT.